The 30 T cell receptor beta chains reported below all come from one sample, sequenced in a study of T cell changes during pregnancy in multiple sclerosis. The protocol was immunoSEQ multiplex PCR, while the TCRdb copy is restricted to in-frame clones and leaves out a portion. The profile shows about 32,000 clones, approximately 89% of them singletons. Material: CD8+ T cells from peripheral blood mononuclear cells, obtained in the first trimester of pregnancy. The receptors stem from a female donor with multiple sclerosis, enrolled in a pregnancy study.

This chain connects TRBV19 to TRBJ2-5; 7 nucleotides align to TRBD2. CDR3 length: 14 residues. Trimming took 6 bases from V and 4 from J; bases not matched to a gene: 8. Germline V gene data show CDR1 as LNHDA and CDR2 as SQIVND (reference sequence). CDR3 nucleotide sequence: TGTGCCAGTAGGGGGGGGGACGAGGGAGAGACCCAGTACTTC. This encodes CASRGGDEGETQYF.

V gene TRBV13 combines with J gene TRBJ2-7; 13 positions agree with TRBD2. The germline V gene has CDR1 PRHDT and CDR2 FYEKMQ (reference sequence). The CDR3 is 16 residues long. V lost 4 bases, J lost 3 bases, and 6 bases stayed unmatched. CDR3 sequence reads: CASSYGTSGTLYEQYF. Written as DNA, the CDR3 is TGTGCCAGCAGCTACGGGACTAGCGGGACGCTCTACGAGCAGTACTTC.

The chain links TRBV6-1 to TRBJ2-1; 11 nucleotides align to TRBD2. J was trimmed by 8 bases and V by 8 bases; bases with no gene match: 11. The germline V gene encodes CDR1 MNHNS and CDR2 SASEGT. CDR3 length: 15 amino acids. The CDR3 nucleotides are TGTGCCAGCGCGCAAGAACTAGCGGGAGCGTATGAGCAGTTCTTC. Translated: CASAQELAGAYEQFF.

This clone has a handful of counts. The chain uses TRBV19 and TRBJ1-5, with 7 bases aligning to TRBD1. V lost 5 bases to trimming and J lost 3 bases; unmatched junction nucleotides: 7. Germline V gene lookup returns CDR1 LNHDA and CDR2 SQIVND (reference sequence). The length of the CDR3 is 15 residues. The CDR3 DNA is TGTGCCAGTAGTGCCTTGACAGGGTACAATCAGCCCCAGCATTTT. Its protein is CASSALTGYNQPQHF.

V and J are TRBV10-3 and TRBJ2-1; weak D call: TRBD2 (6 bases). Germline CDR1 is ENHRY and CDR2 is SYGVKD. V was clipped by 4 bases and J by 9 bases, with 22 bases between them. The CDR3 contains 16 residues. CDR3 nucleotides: TGTGCCATCAGTGGTCGGGAGATAAGTACTGGGAGTGAGCAGTTCTTC. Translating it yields CAISGREISTGSEQFF.

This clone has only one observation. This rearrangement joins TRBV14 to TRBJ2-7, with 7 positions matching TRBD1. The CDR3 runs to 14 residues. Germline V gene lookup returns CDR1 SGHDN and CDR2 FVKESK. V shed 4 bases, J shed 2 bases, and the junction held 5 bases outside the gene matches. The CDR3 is CASSPLQGPYEQYF. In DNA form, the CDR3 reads TGTGCCAGCAGCCCATTACAGGGGCCCTACGAGCAGTACTTC.

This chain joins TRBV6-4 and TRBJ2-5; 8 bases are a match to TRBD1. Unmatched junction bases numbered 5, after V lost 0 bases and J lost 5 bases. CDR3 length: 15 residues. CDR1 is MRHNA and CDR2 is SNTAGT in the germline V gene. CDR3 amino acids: CASSDSAGGSETQYF. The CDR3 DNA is TGTGCCAGCAGTGACTCGGCAGGGGGCTCGGAGACCCAGTACTTC.

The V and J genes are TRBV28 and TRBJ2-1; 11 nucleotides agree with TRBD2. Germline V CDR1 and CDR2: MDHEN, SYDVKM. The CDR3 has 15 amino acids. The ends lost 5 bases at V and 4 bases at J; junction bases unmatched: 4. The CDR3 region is CASSQTSGVYNEQFF. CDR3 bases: TGTGCCAGCAGTCAGACTAGCGGGGTATACAATGAGCAGTTCTTC.

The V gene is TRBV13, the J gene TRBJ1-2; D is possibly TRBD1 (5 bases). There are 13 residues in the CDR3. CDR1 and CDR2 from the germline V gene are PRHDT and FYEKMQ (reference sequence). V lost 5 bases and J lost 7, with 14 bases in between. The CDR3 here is CASSIRVTGGYTF. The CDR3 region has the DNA TGTGCCAGCAGCATCAGGGTAACGGGTGGCTACACCTTC.

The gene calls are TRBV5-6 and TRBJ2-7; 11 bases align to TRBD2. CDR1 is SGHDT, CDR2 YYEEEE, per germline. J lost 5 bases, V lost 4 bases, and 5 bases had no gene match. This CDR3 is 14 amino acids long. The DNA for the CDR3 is TGTGCCAGCAGCCAGGGACTAGCGGTCAACGAGCAGTACTTC. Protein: CASSQGLAVNEQYF. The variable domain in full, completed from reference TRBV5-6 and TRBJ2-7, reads DAGVTQSPTHLIKTRGQQVTLRCSPKSGHDTVSWYQQALGQGPQFIFQYYEEEERQRGNFPDRFSGHQFPNYSSELNVNALLLGDSALYLCASSQGLAVNEQYFGPGTRLTVT.

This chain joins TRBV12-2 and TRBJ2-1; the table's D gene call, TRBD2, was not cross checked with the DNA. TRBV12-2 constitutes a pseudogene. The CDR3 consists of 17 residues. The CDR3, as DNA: TGTGCAAGTCGCCCCGAACCGGGACTAGCGTCAAGGAATGAGCAGTTCTTC. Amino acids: CASRPEPGLASRNEQFF.

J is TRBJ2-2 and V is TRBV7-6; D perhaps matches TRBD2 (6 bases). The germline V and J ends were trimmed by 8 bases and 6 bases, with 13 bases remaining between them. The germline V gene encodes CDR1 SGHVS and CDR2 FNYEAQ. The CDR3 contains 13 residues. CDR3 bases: TGTGCCAGCCGCCGGGAGTATTCCGGGGAGCTGTTTTTT. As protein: CASRREYSGELFF.

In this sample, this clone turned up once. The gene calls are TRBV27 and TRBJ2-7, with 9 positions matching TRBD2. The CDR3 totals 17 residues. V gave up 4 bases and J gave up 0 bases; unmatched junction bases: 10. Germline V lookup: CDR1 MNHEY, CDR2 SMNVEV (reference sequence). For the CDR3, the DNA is TGTGCCAGCAGTTCGATTCCCCTAGCGGGGCCCTCCTACGAGCAGTACTTC. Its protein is CASSSIPLAGPSYEQYF.

In DNA form, the CDR3 reads TGTGCCAGCAGCTTAATGGGGGGCGAGCAGTACTTC. Its translation: CASSLMGGEQYF. This chain links TRBV7-3 with TRBJ2-7, with D possibly matching TRBD2 (6 bases). In germline, CDR1 is SGHTA, CDR2 FQGTGA. The CDR3 covers 12 residues. The germline V and J ends were trimmed by 1 base and 6 bases, with 7 bases remaining between them.

The CDR3 coding sequence is TGTGCCAGCACCTCACAGTCCTACGAGCAGTACTTC. Amino acid sequence: CASTSQSYEQYF. The chain uses TRBV7-9 and TRBJ2-7; D not resolved. Germline V gene lookup returns CDR1 SEHNR and CDR2 FQNEAQ (reference sequence). Trimming shortened V by 7 bases and J by 1 base, and 8 bases separated the two germline ends. The CDR3 runs 12 residues.

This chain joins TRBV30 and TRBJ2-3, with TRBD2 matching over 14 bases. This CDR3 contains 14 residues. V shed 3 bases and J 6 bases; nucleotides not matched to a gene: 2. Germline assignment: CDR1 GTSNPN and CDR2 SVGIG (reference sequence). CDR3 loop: CAWRRLAGGDTQYF. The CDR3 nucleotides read TGTGCCTGGAGGCGACTAGCGGGAGGGGATACGCAGTATTTT.

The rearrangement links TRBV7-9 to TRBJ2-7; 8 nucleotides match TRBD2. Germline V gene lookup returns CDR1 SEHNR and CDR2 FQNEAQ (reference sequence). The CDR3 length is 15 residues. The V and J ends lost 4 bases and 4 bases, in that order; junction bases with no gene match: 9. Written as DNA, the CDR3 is TGTGCCAGCAGCTGGCCTGGGACTAGAGGTTACGAGCAGTACTTC. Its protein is CASSWPGTRGYEQYF. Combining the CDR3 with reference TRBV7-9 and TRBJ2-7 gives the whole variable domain DTGVSQNPRHKITKRGQNVTFRCDPISEHNRLYWYRQTLGQGPEFLTYFQNEAQLEKSRLLSDRFSAERPKGSFSTLEIQRTEQGDSAMYLCASSWPGTRGYEQYFGPGTRLTVT.

The CDR3 is CASGLDRAFLHYNEQFF. CDR3 sequence (DNA): TGTGCTAGTGGTTTGGACAGGGCATTCCTTCACTACAATGAGCAGTTCTTC. The chain links TRBV12-5 to TRBJ2-1; tentative D call: TRBD1 (6 bases). CDR1 LGHNT and CDR2 FRNRAP come from the germline V gene. Trimming cost V 1 base and J 3 bases, with 16 bases left between them. The length of the CDR3 is 17 residues.

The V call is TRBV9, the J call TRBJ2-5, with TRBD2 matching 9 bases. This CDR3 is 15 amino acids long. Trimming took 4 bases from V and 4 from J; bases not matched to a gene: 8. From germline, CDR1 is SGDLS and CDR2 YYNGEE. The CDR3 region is CASSPYSGSTETQYF. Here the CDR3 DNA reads TGTGCCAGCAGCCCCTATAGCGGGAGTACAGAGACCCAGTACTTC.

The CDR3 DNA is TGCAGCGTTTTGGGACTAGCGAGGACTCGCACCGGGGAGCTGTTTTTT. It codes for CSVLGLARTRTGELFF. This chain connects TRBV29-1 to TRBJ2-2; the match to TRBD2 covers 10 bases. The ends lost 5 bases at V and 4 bases at J; junction bases unmatched: 10. Per the germline V gene, CDR1 is SQVTM and CDR2 is ANQGSEA. The CDR3 is made up of 16 amino acids.

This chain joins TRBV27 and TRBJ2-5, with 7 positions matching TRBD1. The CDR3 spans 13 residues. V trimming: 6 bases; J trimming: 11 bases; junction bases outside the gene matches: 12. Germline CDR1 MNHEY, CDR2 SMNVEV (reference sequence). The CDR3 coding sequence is TGTGCCAGCAGCCGGGACAGAAATAGGGAGCAGTACTTC. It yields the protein CASSRDRNREQYF.

CDR3 residues: CASSQDPDRGTYEQYF. The CDR3, as DNA: TGCGCCAGCAGCCAAGATCCAGACAGGGGGACCTACGAGCAGTACTTC. This chain connects TRBV4-1 to TRBJ2-7, with TRBD1 matching 9 bases. This CDR3 has 16 residues. The J segment lost 2 bases and the V segment lost 0 bases, leaving 5 bases of the junction unmatched. Germline V gives CDR1 MGHRA, CDR2 YSYEKL.

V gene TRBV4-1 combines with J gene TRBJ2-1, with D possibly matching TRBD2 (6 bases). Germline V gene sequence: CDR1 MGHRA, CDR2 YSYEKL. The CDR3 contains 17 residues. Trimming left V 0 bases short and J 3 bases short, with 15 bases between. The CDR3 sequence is CASSQEPAGSNYNEQFF. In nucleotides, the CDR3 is TGCGCCAGCAGCCAAGAGCCAGCGGGTAGTAACTACAATGAGCAGTTCTTC.

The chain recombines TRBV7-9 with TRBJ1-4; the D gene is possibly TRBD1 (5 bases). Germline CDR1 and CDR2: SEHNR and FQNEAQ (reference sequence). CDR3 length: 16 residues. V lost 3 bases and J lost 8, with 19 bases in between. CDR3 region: CASSFAGAGVGEKLFF. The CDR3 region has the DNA TGTGCCAGCAGCTTCGCGGGAGCGGGGGTAGGGGAAAAACTGTTTTTT. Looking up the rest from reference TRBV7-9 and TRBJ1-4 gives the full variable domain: DTGVSQNPRHKITKRGQNVTFRCDPISEHNRLYWYRQTLGQGPEFLTYFQNEAQLEKSRLLSDRFSAERPKGSFSTLEIQRTEQGDSAMYLCASSFAGAGVGEKLFFGSGTQLSVL.

The CDR3 DNA is TGTGCCACCAGCAGAGACAGGGCTCCGAACACTGAAGCTTTCTTT. This encodes CATSRDRAPNTEAFF. The genes are TRBV15 and TRBJ1-1, with D maybe TRBD1 (5 bases). CDR3 size: 15 residues. From germline, CDR1 is LNHNV and CDR2 YYDKDF (reference sequence). Deletions cut 0 bases from V and 1 base from J, with 9 bases between.

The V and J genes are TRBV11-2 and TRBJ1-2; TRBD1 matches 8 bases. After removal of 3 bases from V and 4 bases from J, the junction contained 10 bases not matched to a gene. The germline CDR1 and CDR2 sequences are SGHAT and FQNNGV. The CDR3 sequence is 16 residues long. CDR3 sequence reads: CASSLIQGEGGYGYTF. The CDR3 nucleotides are TGTGCCAGCAGCTTGATACAGGGGGAGGGAGGCTATGGCTACACCTTC.

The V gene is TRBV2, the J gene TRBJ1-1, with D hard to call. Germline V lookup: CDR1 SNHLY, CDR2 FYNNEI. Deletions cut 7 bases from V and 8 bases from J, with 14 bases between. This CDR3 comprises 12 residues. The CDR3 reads CASISQPREAFF. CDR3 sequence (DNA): TGTGCCAGCATCTCGCAGCCTAGAGAAGCTTTCTTT.

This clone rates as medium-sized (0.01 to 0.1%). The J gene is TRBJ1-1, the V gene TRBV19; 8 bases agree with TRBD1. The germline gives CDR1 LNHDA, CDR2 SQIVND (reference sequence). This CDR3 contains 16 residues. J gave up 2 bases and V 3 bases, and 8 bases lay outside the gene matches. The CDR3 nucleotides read TGTGCCAGTAGTATCATAGGGGGACAGGTTAACACTGAAGCTTTCTTT. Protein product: CASSIIGGQVNTEAFF.

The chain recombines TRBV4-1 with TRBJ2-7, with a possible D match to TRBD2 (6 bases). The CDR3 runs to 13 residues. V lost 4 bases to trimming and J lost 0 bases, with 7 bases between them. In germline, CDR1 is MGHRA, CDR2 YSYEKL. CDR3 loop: CASSPTSSYEQYF. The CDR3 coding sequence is TGCGCCAGCAGCCCGACTAGCTCCTACGAGCAGTACTTC.

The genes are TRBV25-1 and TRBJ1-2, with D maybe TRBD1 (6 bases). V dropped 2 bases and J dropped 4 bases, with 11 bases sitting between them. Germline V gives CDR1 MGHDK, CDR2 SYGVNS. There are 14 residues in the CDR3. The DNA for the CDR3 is TGTGCCAGCAGTGAAATGCAGGGGTTCTATGGCTACACCTTC. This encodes CASSEMQGFYGYTF.